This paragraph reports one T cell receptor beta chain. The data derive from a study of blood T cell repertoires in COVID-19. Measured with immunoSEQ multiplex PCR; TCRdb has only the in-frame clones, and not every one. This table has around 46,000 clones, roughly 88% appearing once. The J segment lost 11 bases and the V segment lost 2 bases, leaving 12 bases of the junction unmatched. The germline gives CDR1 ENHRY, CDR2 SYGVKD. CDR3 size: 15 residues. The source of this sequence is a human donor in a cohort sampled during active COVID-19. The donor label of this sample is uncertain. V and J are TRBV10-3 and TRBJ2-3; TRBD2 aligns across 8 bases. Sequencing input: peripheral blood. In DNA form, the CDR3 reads TGTGCCATCAGTGAGGACCCAGCGGGGGAAGGTGGGCAGTATTTT. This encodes CAISEDPAGEGGQYF.